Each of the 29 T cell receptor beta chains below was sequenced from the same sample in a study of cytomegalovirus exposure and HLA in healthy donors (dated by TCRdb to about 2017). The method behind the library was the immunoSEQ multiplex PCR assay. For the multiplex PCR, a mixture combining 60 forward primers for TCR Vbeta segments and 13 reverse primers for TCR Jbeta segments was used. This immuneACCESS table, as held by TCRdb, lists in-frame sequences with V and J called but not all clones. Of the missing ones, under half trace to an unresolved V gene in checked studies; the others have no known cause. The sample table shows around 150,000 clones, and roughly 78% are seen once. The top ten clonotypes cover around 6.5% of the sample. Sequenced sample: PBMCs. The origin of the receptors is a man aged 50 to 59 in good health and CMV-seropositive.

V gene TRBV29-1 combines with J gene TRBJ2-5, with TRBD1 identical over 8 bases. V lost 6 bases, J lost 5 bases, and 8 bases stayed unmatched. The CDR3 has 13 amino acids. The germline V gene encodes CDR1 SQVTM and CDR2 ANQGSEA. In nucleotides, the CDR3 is TGCAGCGTCCACACAGGGGGAACGGAGACCCAGTACTTC. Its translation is CSVHTGGTETQYF.

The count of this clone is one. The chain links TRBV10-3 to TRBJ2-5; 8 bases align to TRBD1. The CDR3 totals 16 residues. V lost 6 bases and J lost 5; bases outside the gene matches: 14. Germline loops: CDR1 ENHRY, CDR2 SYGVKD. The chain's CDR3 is CAIRGSLRDRMETQYF. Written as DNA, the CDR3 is TGTGCCATCAGGGGTTCTCTCCGGGACAGGATGGAGACCCAGTACTTC.

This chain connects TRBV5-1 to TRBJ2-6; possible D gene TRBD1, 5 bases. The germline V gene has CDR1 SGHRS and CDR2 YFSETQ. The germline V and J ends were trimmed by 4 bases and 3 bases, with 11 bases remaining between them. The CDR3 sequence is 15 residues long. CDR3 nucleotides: TGCGCCAGCAGCCCGGCAAGGGGTGGGGCCAACGTCCTGACTTTC. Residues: CASSPARGGANVLTF.

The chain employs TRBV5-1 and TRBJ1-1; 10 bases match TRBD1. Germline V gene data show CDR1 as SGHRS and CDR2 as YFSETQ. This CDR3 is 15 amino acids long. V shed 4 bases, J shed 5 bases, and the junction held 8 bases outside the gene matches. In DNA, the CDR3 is TGCGCCAGCAGCACCGGACAGGGGGTGGGAACTGAAGCTTTCTTT. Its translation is CASSTGQGVGTEAFF.

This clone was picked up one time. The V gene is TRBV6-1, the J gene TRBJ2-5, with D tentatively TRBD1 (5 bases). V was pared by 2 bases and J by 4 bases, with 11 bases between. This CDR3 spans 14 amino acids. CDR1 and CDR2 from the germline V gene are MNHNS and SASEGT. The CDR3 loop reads CASSEQGLAETQYF. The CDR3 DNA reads TGTGCCAGCAGTGAACAGGGTTTAGCAGAGACCCAGTACTTC.

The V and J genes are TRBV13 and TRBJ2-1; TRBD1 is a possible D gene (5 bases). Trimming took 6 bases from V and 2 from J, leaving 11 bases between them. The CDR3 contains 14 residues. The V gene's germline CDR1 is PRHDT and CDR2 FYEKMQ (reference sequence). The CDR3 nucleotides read TGTGCCAGCAGGTCAGGGATTGCCTACAATGAGCAGTTCTTC. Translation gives CASRSGIAYNEQFF.

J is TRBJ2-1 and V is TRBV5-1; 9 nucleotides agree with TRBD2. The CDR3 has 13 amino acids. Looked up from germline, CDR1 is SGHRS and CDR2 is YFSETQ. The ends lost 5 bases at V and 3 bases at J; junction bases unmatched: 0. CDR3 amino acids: CASRTSGYNEQFF. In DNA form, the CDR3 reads TGCGCCAGCAGGACTAGCGGCTACAATGAGCAGTTCTTC.

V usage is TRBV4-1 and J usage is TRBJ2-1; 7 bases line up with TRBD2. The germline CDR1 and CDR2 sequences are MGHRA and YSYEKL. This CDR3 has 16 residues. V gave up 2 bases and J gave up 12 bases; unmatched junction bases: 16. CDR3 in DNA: TGCGCCAGCAGCCAACCGGGACTACTTACTTTTATGAGGCAGTTCTTC. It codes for CASSQPGLLTFMRQFF.

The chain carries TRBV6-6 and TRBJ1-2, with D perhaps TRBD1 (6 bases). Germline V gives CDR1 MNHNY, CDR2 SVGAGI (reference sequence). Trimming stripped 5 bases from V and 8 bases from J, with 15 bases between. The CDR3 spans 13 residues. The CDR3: CASSRDTADGYTF. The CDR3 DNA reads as TGTGCCAGCAGTCGGGACACGGCGGACGGCTACACCTTC.

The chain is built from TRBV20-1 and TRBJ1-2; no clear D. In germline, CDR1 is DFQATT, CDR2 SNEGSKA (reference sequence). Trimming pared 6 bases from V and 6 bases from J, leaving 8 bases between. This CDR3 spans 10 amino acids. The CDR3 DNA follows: TGCAGTGCCAGGTTGAATGGCTACACCTTC. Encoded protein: CSARLNGYTF.

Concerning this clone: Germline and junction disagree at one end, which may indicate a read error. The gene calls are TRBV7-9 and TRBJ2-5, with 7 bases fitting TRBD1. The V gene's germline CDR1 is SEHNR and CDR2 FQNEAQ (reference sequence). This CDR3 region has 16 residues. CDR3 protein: CSSSPGSGTVQETQYF. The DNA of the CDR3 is TGTTCCAGCAGCCCGGGGTCCGGGACAGTCCAAGAGACCCAGTACTTC.

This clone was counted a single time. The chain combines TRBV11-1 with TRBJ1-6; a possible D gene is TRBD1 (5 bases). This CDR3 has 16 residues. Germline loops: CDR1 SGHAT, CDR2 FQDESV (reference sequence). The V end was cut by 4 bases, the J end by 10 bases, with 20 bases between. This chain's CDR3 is CASSYDRPSVDSPLHF. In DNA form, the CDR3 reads TGTGCCAGCAGCTACGACAGACCCTCTGTCGACTCACCCCTCCACTTT.

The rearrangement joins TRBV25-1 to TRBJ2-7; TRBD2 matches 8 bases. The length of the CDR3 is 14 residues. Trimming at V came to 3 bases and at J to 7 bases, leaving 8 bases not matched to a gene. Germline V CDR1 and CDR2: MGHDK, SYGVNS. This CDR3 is CASSDVVAGIEQYF. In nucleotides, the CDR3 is TGTGCCAGCAGTGACGTAGTAGCGGGAATTGAGCAGTACTTC.

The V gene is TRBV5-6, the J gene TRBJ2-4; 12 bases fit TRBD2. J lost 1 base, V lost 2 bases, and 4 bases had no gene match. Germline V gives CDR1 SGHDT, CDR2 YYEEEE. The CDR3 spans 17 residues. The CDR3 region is CASSFRLAGAAKNIQYF. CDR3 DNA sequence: TGTGCCAGCAGCTTTCGACTAGCGGGAGCCGCCAAAAACATTCAGTACTTC. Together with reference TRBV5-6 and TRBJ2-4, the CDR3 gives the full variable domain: DAGVTQSPTHLIKTRGQQVTLRCSPKSGHDTVSWYQQALGQGPQFIFQYYEEEERQRGNFPDRFSGHQFPNYSSELNVNALLLGDSALYLCASSFRLAGAAKNIQYFGAGTRLSVL.

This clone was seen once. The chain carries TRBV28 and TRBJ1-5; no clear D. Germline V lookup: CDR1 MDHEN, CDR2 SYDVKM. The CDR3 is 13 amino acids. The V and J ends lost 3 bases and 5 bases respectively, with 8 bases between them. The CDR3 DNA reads TGTGCCAGCAGTTTCAGAAGTTATCAGCCCCAGCATTTT. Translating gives CASSFRSYQPQHF. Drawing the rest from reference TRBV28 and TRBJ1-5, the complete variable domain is DVKVTQSSRYLVKRTGEKVFLECVQDMDHENMFWYRQDPGLGLRLIYFSYDVKMKEKGDIPEGYSVSREKKERFSLILESASTNQTSMYLCASSFRSYQPQHFGDGTRLSIL.

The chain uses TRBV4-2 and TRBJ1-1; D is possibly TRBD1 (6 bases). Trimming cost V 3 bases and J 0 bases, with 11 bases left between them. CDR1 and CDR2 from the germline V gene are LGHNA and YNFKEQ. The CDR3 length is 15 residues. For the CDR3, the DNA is TGTGCCAGCAGCCAGGTGGGGGCCATGAACACTGAAGCTTTCTTT. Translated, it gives CASSQVGAMNTEAFF.

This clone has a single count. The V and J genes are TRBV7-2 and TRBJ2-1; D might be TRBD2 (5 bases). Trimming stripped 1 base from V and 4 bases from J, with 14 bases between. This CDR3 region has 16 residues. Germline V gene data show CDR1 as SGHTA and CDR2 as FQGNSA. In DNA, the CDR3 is TGTGCCAGCAGCTTAGTGTCGAGCGGCACTTACAATGAGCAGTTCTTC. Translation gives CASSLVSSGTYNEQFF.

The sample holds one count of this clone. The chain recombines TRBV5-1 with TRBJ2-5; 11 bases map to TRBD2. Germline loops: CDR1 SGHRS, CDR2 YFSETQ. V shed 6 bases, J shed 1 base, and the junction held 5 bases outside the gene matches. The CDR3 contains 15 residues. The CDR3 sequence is CASIRTSGSQETQYF. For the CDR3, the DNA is TGCGCCAGCATTAGGACTAGCGGGTCCCAAGAGACCCAGTACTTC.

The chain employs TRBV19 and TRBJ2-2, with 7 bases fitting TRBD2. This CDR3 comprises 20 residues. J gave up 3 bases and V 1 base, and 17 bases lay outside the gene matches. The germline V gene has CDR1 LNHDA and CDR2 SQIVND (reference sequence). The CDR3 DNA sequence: TGTGCCAGTAGTATAGGGGCCATGGTGCCGGGACTAAGATACACCGGGGAGCTGTTTTTT. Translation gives CASSIGAMVPGLRYTGELFF. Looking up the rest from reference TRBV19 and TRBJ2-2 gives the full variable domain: DGGITQSPKYLFRKEGQNVTLSCEQNLNHDAMYWYRQDPGQGLRLIYYSQIVNDFQKGDIAEGYSVSREKKESFPLTVTSAQKNPTAFYLCASSIGAMVPGLRYTGELFFGEGSRLTVL.

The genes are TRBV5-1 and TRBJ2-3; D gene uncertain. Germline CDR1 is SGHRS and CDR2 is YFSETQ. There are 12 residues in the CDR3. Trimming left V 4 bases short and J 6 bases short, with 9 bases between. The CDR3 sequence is CASSQAYDTQYF. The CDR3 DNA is TGCGCCAGCAGCCAGGCGTACGATACGCAGTATTTT.

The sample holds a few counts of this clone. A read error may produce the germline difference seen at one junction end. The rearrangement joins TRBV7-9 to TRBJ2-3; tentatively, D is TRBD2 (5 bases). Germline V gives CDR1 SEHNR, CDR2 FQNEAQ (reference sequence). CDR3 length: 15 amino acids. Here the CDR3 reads CSSSLRSWAGDTQYF. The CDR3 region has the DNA TGTTCCAGCAGCTTAAGGTCCTGGGCGGGAGATACGCAGTATTTT. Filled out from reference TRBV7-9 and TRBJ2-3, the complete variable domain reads DTGVSQNPRHKITKRGQNVTFRCDPISEHNRLYWYRQTLGQGPEFLTYFQNEAQLEKSRLLSDRFSAERPKGSFSTLEIQRTEQGDSAMYLCSSSLRSWAGDTQYFGPGTRLTVL.

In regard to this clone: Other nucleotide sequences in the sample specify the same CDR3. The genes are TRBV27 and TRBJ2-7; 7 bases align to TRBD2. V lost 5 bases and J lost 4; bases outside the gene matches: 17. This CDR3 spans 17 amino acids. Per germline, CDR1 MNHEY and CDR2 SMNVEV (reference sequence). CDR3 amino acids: CASSGRGVAPSDYEQYF. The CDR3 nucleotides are TGTGCCAGCAGTGGGAGGGGCGTAGCCCCCTCCGATTACGAGCAGTACTTC.

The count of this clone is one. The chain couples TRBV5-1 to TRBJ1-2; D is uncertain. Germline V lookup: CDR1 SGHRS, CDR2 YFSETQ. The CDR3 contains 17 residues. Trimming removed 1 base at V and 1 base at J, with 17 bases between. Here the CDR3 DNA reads TGCGCCAGCAGCTTGCCCCCGCCGGGGTCTCTTAACTATGGCTACACCTTC. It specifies CASSLPPPGSLNYGYTF.

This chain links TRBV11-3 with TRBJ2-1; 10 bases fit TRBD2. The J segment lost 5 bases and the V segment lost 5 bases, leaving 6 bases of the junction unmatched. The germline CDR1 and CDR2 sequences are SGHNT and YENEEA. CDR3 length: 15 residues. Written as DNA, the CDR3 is TGTGCCAGCAGCCGAGGAAGCGGGAGGGACAATGAGCAGTTCTTC. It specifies CASSRGSGRDNEQFF.

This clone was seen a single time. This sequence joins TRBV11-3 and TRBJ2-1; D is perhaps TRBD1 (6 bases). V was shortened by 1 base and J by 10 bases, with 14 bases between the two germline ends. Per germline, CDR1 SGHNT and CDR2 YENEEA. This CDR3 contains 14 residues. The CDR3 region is CASSLVPRGQEQFF. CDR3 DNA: TGTGCCAGCAGCTTAGTCCCCAGGGGTCAAGAGCAGTTCTTC.

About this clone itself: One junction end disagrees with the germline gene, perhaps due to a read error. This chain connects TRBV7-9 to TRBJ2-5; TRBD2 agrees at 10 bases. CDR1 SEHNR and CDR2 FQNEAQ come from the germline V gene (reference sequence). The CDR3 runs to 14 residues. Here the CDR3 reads CSSSPSGSGETQYF. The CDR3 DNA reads TGTTCCAGCAGCCCTAGCGGGAGTGGGGAGACCCAGTACTTC. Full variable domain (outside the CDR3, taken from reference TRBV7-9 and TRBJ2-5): DTGVSQNPRHKITKRGQNVTFRCDPISEHNRLYWYRQTLGQGPEFLTYFQNEAQLEKSRLLSDRFSAERPKGSFSTLEIQRTEQGDSAMYLCSSSPSGSGETQYFGPGTRLLVL.

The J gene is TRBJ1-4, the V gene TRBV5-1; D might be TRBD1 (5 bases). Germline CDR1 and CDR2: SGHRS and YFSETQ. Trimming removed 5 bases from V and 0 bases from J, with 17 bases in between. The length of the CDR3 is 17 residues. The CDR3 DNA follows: TGCGCCAGCAGAGCATCCCAAACGACAGCAACTAATGAAAAACTGTTTTTT. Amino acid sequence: CASRASQTTATNEKLFF.

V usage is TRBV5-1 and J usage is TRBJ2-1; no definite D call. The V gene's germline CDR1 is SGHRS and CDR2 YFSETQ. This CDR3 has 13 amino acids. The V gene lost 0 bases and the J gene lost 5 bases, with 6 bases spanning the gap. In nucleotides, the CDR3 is TGCGCCAGCAGCTTGGCCAGTAACAATGAGCAGTTCTTC. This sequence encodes CASSLASNNEQFF. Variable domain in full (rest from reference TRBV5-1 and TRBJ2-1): KAGVTQTPRYLIKTRGQQVTLSCSPISGHRSVSWYQQTPGQGLQFLFEYFSETQRNKGNFPGRFSGRQFSNSRSEMNVSTLELGDSALYLCASSLASNNEQFFGPGTRLTVL.

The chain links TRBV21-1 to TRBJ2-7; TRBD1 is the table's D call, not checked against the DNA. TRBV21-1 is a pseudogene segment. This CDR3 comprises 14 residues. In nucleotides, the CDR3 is TGTGCCAGCAGCAAAGCCGACAAAAGCTACGAGCAGTACTTC. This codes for CASSKADKSYEQYF.